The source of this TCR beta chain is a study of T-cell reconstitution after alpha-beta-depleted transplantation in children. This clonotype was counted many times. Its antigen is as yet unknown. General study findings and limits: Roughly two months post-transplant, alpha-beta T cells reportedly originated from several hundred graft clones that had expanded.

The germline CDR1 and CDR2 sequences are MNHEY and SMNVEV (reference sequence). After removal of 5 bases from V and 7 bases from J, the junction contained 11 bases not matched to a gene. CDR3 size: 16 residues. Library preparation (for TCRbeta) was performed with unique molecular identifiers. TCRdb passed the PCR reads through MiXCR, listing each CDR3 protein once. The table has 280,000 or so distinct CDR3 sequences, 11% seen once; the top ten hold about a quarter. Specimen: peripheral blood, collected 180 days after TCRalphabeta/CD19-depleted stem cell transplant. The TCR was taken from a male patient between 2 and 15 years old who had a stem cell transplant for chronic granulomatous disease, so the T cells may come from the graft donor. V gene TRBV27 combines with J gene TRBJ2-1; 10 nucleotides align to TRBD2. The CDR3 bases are TGTGCCAGCAGTCCCAAACTAGCGGGGAGCTGGAATGAGCAGTTCTTC. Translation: CASSPKLAGSWNEQFF.